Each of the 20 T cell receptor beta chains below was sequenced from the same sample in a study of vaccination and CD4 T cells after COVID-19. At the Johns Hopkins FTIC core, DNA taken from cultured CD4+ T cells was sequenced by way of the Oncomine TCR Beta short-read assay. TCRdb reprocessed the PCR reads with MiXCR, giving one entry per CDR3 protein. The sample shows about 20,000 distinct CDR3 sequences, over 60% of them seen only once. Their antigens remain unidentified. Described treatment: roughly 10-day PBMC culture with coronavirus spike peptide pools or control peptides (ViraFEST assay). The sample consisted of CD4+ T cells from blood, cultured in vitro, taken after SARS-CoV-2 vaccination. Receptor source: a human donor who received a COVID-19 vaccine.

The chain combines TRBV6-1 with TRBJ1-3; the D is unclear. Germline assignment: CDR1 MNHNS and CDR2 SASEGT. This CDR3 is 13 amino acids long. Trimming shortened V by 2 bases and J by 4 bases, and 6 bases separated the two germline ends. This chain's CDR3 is CASSESLGNTIYF. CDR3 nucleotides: TGTGCCAGCAGTGAATCCTTAGGAAACACCATATATTTT.

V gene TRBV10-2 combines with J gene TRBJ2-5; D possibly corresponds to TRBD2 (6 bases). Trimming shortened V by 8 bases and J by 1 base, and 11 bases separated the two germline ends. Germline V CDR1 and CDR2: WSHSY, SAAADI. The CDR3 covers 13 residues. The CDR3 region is CASAGTRQETQYF. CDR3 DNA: TGCGCCAGCGCCGGGACTCGCCAAGAGACCCAGTACTTC.

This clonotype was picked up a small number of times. CDR3 in DNA: TGTGCCTGGAGTCCACATGTAGAGTCCACTGAAGCTTTCTTT. Protein product: CAWSPHVESTEAFF. The chain combines TRBV30 with TRBJ1-1, with D unclear. The germline V gene encodes CDR1 GTSNPN and CDR2 SVGIG (reference sequence). The CDR3 is 14 residues long. V was cut by 2 bases and J by 4 bases, with 14 bases left in between.

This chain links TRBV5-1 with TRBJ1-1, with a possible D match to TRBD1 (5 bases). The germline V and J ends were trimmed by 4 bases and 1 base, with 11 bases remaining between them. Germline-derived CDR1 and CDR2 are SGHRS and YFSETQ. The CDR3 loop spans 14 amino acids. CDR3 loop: CASSTGLWNTEAFF. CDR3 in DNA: TGCGCCAGCAGCACGGGACTGTGGAACACTGAAGCTTTCTTT.

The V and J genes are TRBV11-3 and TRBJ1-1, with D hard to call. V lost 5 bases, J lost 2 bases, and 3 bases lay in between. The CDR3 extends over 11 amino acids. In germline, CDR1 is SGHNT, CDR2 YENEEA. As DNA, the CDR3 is TGTGCCAGCAGCCTCAACACTGAAGCTTTCTTT. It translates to CASSLNTEAFF.

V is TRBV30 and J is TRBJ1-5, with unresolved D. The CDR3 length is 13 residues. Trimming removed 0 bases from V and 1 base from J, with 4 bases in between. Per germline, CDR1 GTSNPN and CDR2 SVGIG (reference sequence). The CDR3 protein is CAWSVQSNQPQHF. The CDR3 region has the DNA TGTGCCTGGAGTGTACAGAGCAATCAGCCCCAGCATTTT.

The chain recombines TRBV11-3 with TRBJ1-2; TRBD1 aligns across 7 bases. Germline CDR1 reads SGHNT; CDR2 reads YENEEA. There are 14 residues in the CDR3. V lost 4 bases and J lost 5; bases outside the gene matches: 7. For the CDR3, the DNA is TGTGCCAGCAGCTCCCAGGGGACAGCGTATGGCTACACCTTC. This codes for CASSSQGTAYGYTF. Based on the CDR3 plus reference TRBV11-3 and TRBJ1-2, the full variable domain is EAGVVQSPRYKIIEKKQPVAFWCNPISGHNTLYWYLQNLGQGPELLIRYENEEAVDDSQLPKDRFSAERLKGVDSTLKIQPAELGDSAVYLCASSSQGTAYGYTFGSGTRLTVV.

CDR3 bases: TGTGCCAGCAGCTTGGACAGGGTTCAGCCCCAGCATTTT. Its translation is CASSLDRVQPQHF. The chain joins TRBV7-9 to TRBJ1-5; 8 positions agree with TRBD1. Trimming cost V 3 bases and J 6 bases; bases outside gene matches: 1. Germline CDR1 reads SEHNR; CDR2 reads FQNEAQ (reference sequence). The CDR3 extends over 13 amino acids.

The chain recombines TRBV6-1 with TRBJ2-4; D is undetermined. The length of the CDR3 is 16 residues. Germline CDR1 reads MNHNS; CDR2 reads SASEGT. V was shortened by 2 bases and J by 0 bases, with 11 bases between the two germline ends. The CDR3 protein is CASSERLNVAKNIQYF. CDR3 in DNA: TGTGCCAGCAGTGAACGCCTTAACGTAGCCAAAAACATTCAGTACTTC.

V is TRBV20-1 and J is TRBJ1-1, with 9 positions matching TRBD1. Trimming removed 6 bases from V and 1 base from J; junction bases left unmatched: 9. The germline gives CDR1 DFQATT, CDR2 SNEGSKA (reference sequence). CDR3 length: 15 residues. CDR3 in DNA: TGCAGTGCCCCCAGGGGGACAGGGCGGAACACTGAAGCTTTCTTT. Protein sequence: CSAPRGTGRNTEAFF.

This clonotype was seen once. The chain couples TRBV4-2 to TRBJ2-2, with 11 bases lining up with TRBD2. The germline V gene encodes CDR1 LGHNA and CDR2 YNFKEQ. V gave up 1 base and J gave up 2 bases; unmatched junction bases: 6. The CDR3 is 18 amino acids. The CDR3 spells CASSQVTLAGANTGELFF. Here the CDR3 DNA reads TGTGCCAGCAGCCAAGTTACACTAGCGGGGGCCAACACCGGGGAGCTGTTTTTT.

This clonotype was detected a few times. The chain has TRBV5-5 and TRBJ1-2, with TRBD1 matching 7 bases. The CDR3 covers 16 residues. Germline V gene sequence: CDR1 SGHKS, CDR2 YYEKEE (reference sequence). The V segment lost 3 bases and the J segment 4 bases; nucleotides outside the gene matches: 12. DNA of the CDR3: TGTGCCAGCAGCTCTACAGGGGCCAGGGGAGGCTATGGCTACACCTTC. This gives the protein CASSSTGARGGYGYTF. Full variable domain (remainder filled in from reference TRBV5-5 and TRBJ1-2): DAGVTQSPTHLIKTRGQQVTLRCSPISGHKSVSWYQQVLGQGPQFIFQYYEKEERGRGNFPDRFSARQFPNYSSELNVNALLLGDSALYLCASSSTGARGGYGYTFGSGTRLTVV.

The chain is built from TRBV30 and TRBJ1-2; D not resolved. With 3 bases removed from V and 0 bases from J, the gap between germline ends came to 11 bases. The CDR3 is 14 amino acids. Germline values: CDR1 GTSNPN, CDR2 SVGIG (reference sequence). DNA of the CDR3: TGTGCCTGGAGGAAAAGGCGAACTAACTATGGCTACACCTTC. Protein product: CAWRKRRTNYGYTF.

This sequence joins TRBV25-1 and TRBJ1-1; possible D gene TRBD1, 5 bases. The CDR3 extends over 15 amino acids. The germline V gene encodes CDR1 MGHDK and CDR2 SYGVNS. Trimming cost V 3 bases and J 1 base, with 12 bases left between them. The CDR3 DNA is TGTGCCAGCAGTGAGTCAGGGTACGGGAACACTGAAGCTTTCTTT. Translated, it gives CASSESGYGNTEAFF.

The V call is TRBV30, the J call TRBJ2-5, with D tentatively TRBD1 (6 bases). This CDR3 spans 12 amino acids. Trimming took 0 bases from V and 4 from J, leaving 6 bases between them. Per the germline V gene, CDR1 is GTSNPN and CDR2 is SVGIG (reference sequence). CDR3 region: CAWSVQGETQYF. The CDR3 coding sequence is TGTGCCTGGAGTGTACAGGGAGAGACCCAGTACTTC. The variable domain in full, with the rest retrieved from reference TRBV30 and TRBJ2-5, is SQTIHQWPATLVQPVGSPLSLECTVEGTSNPNLYWYRQAAGRGLQLLFYSVGIGQISSEVPQNLSASRPQDRQFILSSKKLLLSDSGFYLCAWSVQGETQYFGPGTRLLVL.

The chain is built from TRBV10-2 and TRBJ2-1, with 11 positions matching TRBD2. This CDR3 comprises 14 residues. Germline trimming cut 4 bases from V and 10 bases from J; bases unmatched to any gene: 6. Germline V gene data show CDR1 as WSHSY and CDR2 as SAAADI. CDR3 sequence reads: CASSGTSGPREQFF. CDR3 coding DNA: TGCGCCAGCAGTGGGACTAGCGGGCCCCGCGAGCAGTTCTTC.

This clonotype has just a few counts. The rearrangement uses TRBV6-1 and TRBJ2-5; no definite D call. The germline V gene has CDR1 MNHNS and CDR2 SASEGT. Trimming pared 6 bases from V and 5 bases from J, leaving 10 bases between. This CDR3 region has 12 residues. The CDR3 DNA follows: TGTGCCAGCAGCGATACCTCGGAGACCCAGTACTTC. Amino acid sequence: CASSDTSETQYF.

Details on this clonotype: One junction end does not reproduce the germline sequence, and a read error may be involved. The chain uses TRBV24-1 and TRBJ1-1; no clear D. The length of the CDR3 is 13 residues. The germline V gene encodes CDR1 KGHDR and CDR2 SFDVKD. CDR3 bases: TGTACCACCAGTGAAGGTCCGAACACTGAAGCTTTCTTT. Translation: CTTSEGPNTEAFF.

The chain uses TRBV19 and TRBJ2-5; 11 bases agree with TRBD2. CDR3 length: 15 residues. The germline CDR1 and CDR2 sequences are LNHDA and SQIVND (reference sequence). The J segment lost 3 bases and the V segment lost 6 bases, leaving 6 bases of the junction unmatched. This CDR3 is CASSELAGDEETQYF. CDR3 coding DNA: TGTGCCAGTAGCGAACTAGCGGGGGACGAAGAGACCCAGTACTTC.

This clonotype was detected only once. The CDR3 DNA sequence: TGTGCCAGCAGCAGGGACTTTAGGAACACTGAAGCTTTCTTT. It is translated as CASSRDFRNTEAFF. The chain couples TRBV6-1 to TRBJ1-1; maybe TRBD1 (5 bases). Germline loops: CDR1 MNHNS, CDR2 SASEGT. There are 14 residues in the CDR3. Trimming removed 6 bases at V and 1 base at J, with 12 bases between.